The clone carrying this T cell receptor beta chain appeared a single time. Its antigen is not identified. The data stem from a study of graft-versus-host responses after intestinal transplantation. Study overall: Tacrolimus and steroids were given for around three years to all recipients after anti-thymocyte globulin induction. Study results and limitations: Some GvH clones appeared in ileal mucosa or blood before recipient bone marrow.

Sequencing was performed with immunoSEQ multiplex PCR; in TCRdb, only in-frame clones are kept and a portion is missing. The sample carries nearly 100,000 clones, 75% to 95% recorded once. CDR1 and CDR2 from the germline V gene are MNHEY and SMNVEV (reference sequence). This CDR3 has 12 residues. With 5 bases removed from V and 5 bases from J, the gap between germline ends came to 9 bases. The source is a human patient who received an intestinal transplant, so some T cells may come from the graft donor. The specimen comprised PBMCs, sampled 450 to 460 days after intestinal transplant. The chain employs TRBV27 and TRBJ1-1; D possibly corresponds to TRBD1 (6 bases). CDR3: CASSPQGTEAFF. CDR3 sequence (DNA): TGTGCCAGCAGTCCCCAGGGGACTGAAGCTTTCTTT.